This note documents a single TCR beta chain sequence. V lost 6 bases to trimming and J lost 2 bases, with 11 bases between them. Germline V gene data show CDR1 as SNHLY and CDR2 as FYNNEI. The CDR3 covers 13 residues. This sample was taken from a study of blood T cell repertoires in COVID-19. Study details: Whether acute or convalescent, the COVID-19 samples came from the United States, Italy and Spain. PBMCs, B-cell-depleted T cells, or T cells provided the cDNA or gDNA that made up the material.

Authors' analysis steps: Scientists estimated how many nucleated cells there were by amplifying reference gene primers. Clones were read by immunoSEQ multiplex PCR, and TCRdb kept only the in-frame ones, dropping some. That table gives V, J and clone size, and the DNA gave D and trimming. Found here are 200,000 to 250,000 clones, 84% of them singletons; the top ten hold 15% to 20%. Sequencing was carried out using peripheral blood. V is TRBV2 and J is TRBJ2-7; the D gene is possibly TRBD1 (5 bases). The receptor was isolated from a woman over 75 with active or convalescent COVID-19. CDR3 DNA sequence: TGTGCCAGCAGCCCGCAGGGAACCTACGAGCAGTACTTC. Amino acid sequence: CASSPQGTYEQYF.